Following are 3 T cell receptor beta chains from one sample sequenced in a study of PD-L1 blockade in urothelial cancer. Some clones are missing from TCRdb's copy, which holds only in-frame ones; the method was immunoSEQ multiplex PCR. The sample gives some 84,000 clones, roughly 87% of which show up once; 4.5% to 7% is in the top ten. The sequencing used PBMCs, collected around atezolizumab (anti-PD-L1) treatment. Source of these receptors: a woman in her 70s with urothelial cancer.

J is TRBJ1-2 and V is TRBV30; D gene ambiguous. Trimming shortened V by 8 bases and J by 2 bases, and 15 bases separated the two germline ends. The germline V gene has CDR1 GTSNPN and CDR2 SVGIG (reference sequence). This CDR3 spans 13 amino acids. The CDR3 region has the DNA TGTGCCACTAATGGGCCGGGGAACTATGGCTACACCTTC. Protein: CATNGPGNYGYTF.

CDR3 sequence (DNA): TGCGCCAGCAGCTTGTGGGGGGACAGGGCAACTAAAACAGATACGCAGTATTTT. Translated, it gives CASSLWGDRATKTDTQYF. The gene calls are TRBV5-1 and TRBJ2-3; 9 positions match TRBD1. Germline CDR1 reads SGHRS; CDR2 reads YFSETQ. The CDR3 runs 18 residues. V shed 1 base, J shed 3 bases, and the junction held 12 bases outside the gene matches.

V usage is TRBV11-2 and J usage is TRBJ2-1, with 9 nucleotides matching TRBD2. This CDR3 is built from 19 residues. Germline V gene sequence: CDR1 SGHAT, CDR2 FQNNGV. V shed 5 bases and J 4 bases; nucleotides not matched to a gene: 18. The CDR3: CASSLPPGAGGPSYNEQFF. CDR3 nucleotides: TGTGCCAGCAGCCTCCCCCCTGGCGCGGGAGGGCCCTCATACAATGAGCAGTTCTTC.